One sample yielded the 9 T cell receptor beta chains listed below, sequenced in a study of T cells in Graves' hyperthyroidism and ophthalmopathy. Template material for amplifying TCR beta CDR3 regions consisted of RNA transcripts. Initially, a first-round RT-PCR of the TCR CDR3 employed the HTBI primer set. From the multiplex PCR reads, TCRdb called clonotypes with MiXCR, one entry per CDR3 protein. The data show roughly 500,000 distinct CDR3 sequences, with about 15% seen just once and 5.5% to 7.5% held by the top ten. Sequenced: blood. These receptors all come from a young woman with Graves' hyperthyroidism that later progressed to Graves' ophthalmopathy.

This chain connects TRBV7-2 to TRBJ2-5, with D maybe TRBD1 (6 bases). The CDR3 is 15 residues long. V dropped 5 bases and J dropped 5 bases, with 18 bases sitting between them. CDR1 is SGHTA and CDR2 is FQGNSA in the germline V gene. The CDR3 is CASSPHRQGLETQYF. In nucleotides, the CDR3 is TGTGCCAGCAGCCCGCATCGCCAGGGGTTGGAGACCCAGTACTTC. Combining the CDR3 with reference TRBV7-2 and TRBJ2-5 gives the whole variable domain GAGVSQSPSNKVTEKGKDVELRCDPISGHTALYWYRQSLGQGLEFLIYFQGNSAPDKSGLPSDRFSAERTGGSVSTLTIQRTQQEDSAVYLCASSPHRQGLETQYFGPGTRLLVL.

The V call is TRBV6-5, the J call TRBJ2-7, with D uncertain. Germline loops: CDR1 MNHEY, CDR2 SVGAGI. V was trimmed by 0 bases and J by 2 bases, leaving 11 bases between them. CDR3 length: 15 residues. The CDR3 DNA reads TGTGCCAGCAGTTACTCTGGGGTAATCCCCTACGAGCAGTACTTC. Encoded protein: CASSYSGVIPYEQYF.

This clonotype was counted ten times or more. The chain combines TRBV2 with TRBJ2-4; D might be TRBD1 or TRBD2, each matching 5 bases. The CDR3 is 18 residues long. Trimming removed 10 bases from V and 0 bases from J, with 25 bases in between. Germline assignment: CDR1 SNHLY and CDR2 FYNNEI. The CDR3 nucleotides read TGTGCCACCCTTCATTCCGGGACGACTTACCTAGCCAAAAACATTCAGTACTTC. Translated, it gives CATLHSGTTYLAKNIQYF.

This clonotype was detected ten times or more. The CDR3 is CASSPADRDGEQYF. The CDR3 nucleotides read TGTGCCAGCAGTCCTGCGGACAGGGACGGCGAGCAGTACTTC. The rearrangement links TRBV28 to TRBJ2-7; 8 nucleotides align to TRBD1. CDR1 MDHEN and CDR2 SYDVKM come from the germline V gene. The CDR3 loop spans 14 amino acids. Trimming at V came to 5 bases and at J to 6 bases, leaving 9 bases not matched to a gene.

The sample holds many counts of this clonotype. The chain joins TRBV11-3 to TRBJ2-5; 8 positions match TRBD2. J lost 5 bases, V lost 4 bases, and 12 bases had no gene match. This CDR3 spans 16 amino acids. CDR1 is SGHNT, CDR2 YENEEA, per germline. CDR3 sequence reads: CASSSIKAGEWETQYF. CDR3 DNA sequence: TGTGCCAGCAGCTCCATCAAAGCGGGAGAGTGGGAGACCCAGTACTTC.

The chain recombines TRBV5-4 with TRBJ2-3; 8 positions match TRBD2. The J segment lost 5 bases and the V segment lost 4 bases, leaving 6 bases of the junction unmatched. This CDR3 region has 14 residues. In germline, CDR1 is SGHNT, CDR2 YYREEE (reference sequence). The CDR3: CASSTPAGGDTQYF. The CDR3, as DNA: TGTGCCAGCAGCACCCCCGCGGGGGGAGATACGCAGTATTTT.

This clonotype was recorded at least ten times. The V gene is TRBV5-1, the J gene TRBJ1-2; D not resolved. The V and J ends lost 0 bases and 4 bases respectively, with 22 bases between them. The CDR3 sequence is 18 residues long. Germline V CDR1 and CDR2: SGHRS, YFSETQ. CDR3 sequence (DNA): TGCGCCAGCAGCTTGGCCGAGTCGGGATTCGGCCTAGTCTATGGCTACACCTTC. Protein product: CASSLAESGFGLVYGYTF.

The sample holds many counts of this clonotype. In DNA, the CDR3 is TGTGCCAGCAGGTACCGGGCGAATAACTATGAGCAGTTCTTC. As protein: CASRYRANNYEQFF. J is TRBJ2-1 and V is TRBV2; unclear D gene. Deletions cut 6 bases from V and 8 bases from J, with 17 bases between. CDR1 is SNHLY and CDR2 is FYNNEI in the germline V gene. This CDR3 spans 14 amino acids. Using reference TRBV2 and TRBJ2-1 for the parts outside the CDR3, the full variable domain is EPEVTQTPSHQVTQMGQEVILRCVPISNHLYFYWYRQILGQKVEFLVSFYNNEISEKSEIFDDQFSVERPDGSNFTLKIRSTKLEDSAMYFCASRYRANNYEQFFGPGTRLTVL.

Note on this clonotype: A read error is possible here, since a much larger clone lies one base away. The rearrangement uses TRBV12-3 or TRBV12-4 and TRBJ1-1; D possibly corresponds to TRBD1 (5 bases). This CDR3 comprises 14 residues. V was cut by 8 bases and J by 1 base, with 14 bases left in between. For the CDR3, the DNA is TGTGCCAGCCCCAAATCCCAGGGGAACACTGAAGCTTTCTTT. Amino acid sequence: CASPKSQGNTEAFF.